What follows are 15 T cell receptor beta chains derived from one specimen sequenced in a study of CD8+ T cells in alopecia areata. Extracted RNA was reverse transcribed into cDNA, the sequencing template. The data were produced by immunoSEQ multiplex PCR, yet TCRdb's version contains in-frame clones alone and is incomplete. The profile shows some 200,000 clones, roughly 61% of them singletons. Treatment defined: oral pan-JAK inhibitor, 5-10 mg twice daily. The sample here was CD8+ T cells sorted from blood, taken at week 24, from a patient treated with tofacitinib. All receptors derive from a human donor with alopecia areata.

The chain links TRBV7-8 to TRBJ2-1, with 13 bases fitting TRBD2. CDR1 and CDR2 (germline): SGHVS, FQNEAQ. This CDR3 spans 14 amino acids. Trimming removed 4 bases from V and 14 bases from J; junction bases left unmatched: 8. CDR3 nucleotides: TGTGCCAGCAGCTCGCGGACTAGCGGGGGTTCTGAGTTCTTC. Translation gives CASSSRTSGGSEFF.

J is TRBJ1-1 and V is TRBV30; a possible D gene is TRBD1 (5 bases). Per germline, CDR1 GTSNPN and CDR2 SVGIG (reference sequence). This CDR3 is 16 amino acids long. The V end lost 3 bases, the J end lost 2 bases, and 19 bases lay between the germline ends. The CDR3 region is CAWSPEIGEINTEAFF. The CDR3 nucleotides are TGTGCCTGGAGCCCCGAGATAGGGGAGATCAACACTGAAGCTTTCTTT.

This chain links TRBV30 with TRBJ1-4; TRBD1 matches at 11 bases. The V gene end was trimmed by 2 bases and the J gene end by 4 bases; junction bases not matched to a gene: 3. Germline values: CDR1 GTSNPN, CDR2 SVGIG (reference sequence). The CDR3 extends over 15 amino acids. This CDR3 is CAWSPGTGGNEKLFF. In DNA form, the CDR3 reads TGTGCCTGGAGTCCAGGGACAGGGGGTAATGAAAAACTGTTTTTT.

This chain links TRBV4-2 with TRBJ1-2; D perhaps matches TRBD1 (5 bases). Germline CDR1 LGHNA, CDR2 YNFKEQ. Trimming removed 0 bases from V and 0 bases from J, with 8 bases in between. CDR3 length equals 15 residues. CDR3 DNA: TGTGCCAGCAGCCAAGATCCGGGACCTAACTATGGCTACACCTTC. It specifies CASSQDPGPNYGYTF.

This clone was seen a single time. V and J are TRBV2 and TRBJ1-3; D gene uncertain. The germline V and J ends were trimmed by 7 bases and 0 bases, with 10 bases remaining between them. Germline V CDR1 and CDR2: SNHLY, FYNNEI. The CDR3 runs to 14 residues. CDR3 DNA sequence: TGTGCCAGCATGGGGTCCGGCTCTGGAAACACCATATATTTT. This codes for CASMGSGSGNTIYF. Using reference TRBV2 and TRBJ1-3 for the parts outside the CDR3, the full variable domain is EPEVTQTPSHQVTQMGQEVILRCVPISNHLYFYWYRQILGQKVEFLVSFYNNEISEKSEIFDDQFSVERPDGSNFTLKIRSTKLEDSAMYFCASMGSGSGNTIYFGEGSWLTVV.

This chain joins TRBV4-1 and TRBJ2-7; no clear D gene. The CDR3 has 14 amino acids. Germline lookup yields CDR1 MGHRA and CDR2 YSYEKL. V was pared by 6 bases and J by 0 bases, with 12 bases between. CDR3 sequence: CASSTRKSSYEQYF. The CDR3 nucleotides read TGCGCCAGCAGTACAAGGAAGAGCTCCTACGAGCAGTACTTC.

The CDR3 bases are TGCAGTGCTAGACTATCCGGGGAGCTGTTTTTT. Protein product: CSARLSGELFF. The V gene is TRBV20-1, the J gene TRBJ2-2; D gene uncertain. The CDR3 length is 11 residues. Trimming pared 2 bases from V and 6 bases from J, leaving 4 bases between. Germline loops: CDR1 DFQATT, CDR2 SNEGSKA (reference sequence).

This clone showed up just once. The chain is built from TRBV2 and TRBJ2-3, with 10 positions matching TRBD2. V gave up 5 bases and J gave up 4 bases; unmatched junction bases: 12. There are 17 residues in the CDR3. Germline lookup yields CDR1 SNHLY and CDR2 FYNNEI. Here the CDR3 DNA reads TGTGCCAGCAGTCTTCAGAGCACTAGCGGGAAGGCAGATACGCAGTATTTT. It yields the protein CASSLQSTSGKADTQYF.

This clone was counted once. J is TRBJ2-2 and V is TRBV13; TRBD1 might be the D (6 bases). This CDR3 contains 16 residues. V was clipped by 5 bases and J by 1 base, with 14 bases between them. The germline V gene encodes CDR1 PRHDT and CDR2 FYEKMQ (reference sequence). The CDR3 loop reads CASSRTGTLNTGELFF. As DNA, the CDR3 is TGTGCCAGCAGCCGAACCGGGACACTGAACACCGGGGAGCTGTTTTTT.

This clone has a handful of counts. In DNA form, the CDR3 reads TGTGCCACCAGCTCGGCGGGTTTGAACACTGAAGCTTTCTTT. It yields the protein CATSSAGLNTEAFF. V is TRBV15 and J is TRBJ1-1; D remains unclear. The CDR3 is 14 amino acids. The germline gives CDR1 LNHNV, CDR2 YYDKDF (reference sequence). V gave up 5 bases and J gave up 0 bases, with 10 bases separating them.

The chain combines TRBV29-1 with TRBJ2-3; D may correspond to TRBD1 or TRBD2 (5 bases each). CDR1 is SQVTM, CDR2 ANQGSEA, per germline. The CDR3 sequence is 10 residues long. Between the trimmed V and J ends, which lost 6 bases and 10 bases, there was a span of 11 bases. The CDR3 loop reads CSVVGVPQYF. CDR3 in DNA: TGCAGCGTCGTGGGGGTCCCGCAGTATTTT.

The chain recombines TRBV11-2 with TRBJ2-3; D gene unclear. The CDR3 has 19 amino acids. V gave up 1 base and J gave up 0 bases, with 20 bases separating them. Germline loops: CDR1 SGHAT, CDR2 FQNNGV. CDR3 loop: CASSLVWADLLYSTDTQYF. CDR3 coding DNA: TGTGCCAGCAGCTTAGTTTGGGCAGACCTACTTTACAGCACAGATACGCAGTATTTT.

The chain links TRBV5-6 to TRBJ2-1, with D unclear. Trimming took 0 bases from V and 6 from J, leaving 7 bases between them. This CDR3 comprises 13 residues. Germline CDR1 and CDR2: SGHDT and YYEEEE. CDR3 bases: TGTGCCAGCAGCTTGGGTTCTAGCAATGAGCAGTTCTTC. Translating gives CASSLGSSNEQFF.

The J gene is TRBJ2-7, the V gene TRBV5-4, with 11 bases identical to TRBD2. Germline V gene lookup returns CDR1 SGHNT and CDR2 YYREEE (reference sequence). J was trimmed by 0 bases and V by 3 bases; bases with no gene match: 2. The CDR3 consists of 15 residues. The CDR3 loop reads CASSSGTSGSYEQYF. CDR3 DNA: TGTGCCAGCAGCTCCGGGACTAGCGGCTCCTACGAGCAGTACTTC.

This chain connects TRBV29-1 to TRBJ1-1; 8 nucleotides agree with TRBD1. The CDR3 contains 15 residues. The V and J ends lost 1 base and 5 bases, in that order; junction bases with no gene match: 9. CDR1 SQVTM and CDR2 ANQGSEA come from the germline V gene. The CDR3 DNA sequence: TGCAGCGTTGAAGTCTCCCGGACAGGGAGGACTGAAGCTTTCTTT. This codes for CSVEVSRTGRTEAFF. Full variable domain (missing parts from reference TRBV29-1 and TRBJ1-1): SAVISQKPSRDICQRGTSLTIQCQVDSQVTMMFWYRQQPGQSLTLIATANQGSEATYESGFVIDKFPISRPNLTFSTLTVSNMSPEDSSIYLCSVEVSRTGRTEAFFGQGTRLTVV.